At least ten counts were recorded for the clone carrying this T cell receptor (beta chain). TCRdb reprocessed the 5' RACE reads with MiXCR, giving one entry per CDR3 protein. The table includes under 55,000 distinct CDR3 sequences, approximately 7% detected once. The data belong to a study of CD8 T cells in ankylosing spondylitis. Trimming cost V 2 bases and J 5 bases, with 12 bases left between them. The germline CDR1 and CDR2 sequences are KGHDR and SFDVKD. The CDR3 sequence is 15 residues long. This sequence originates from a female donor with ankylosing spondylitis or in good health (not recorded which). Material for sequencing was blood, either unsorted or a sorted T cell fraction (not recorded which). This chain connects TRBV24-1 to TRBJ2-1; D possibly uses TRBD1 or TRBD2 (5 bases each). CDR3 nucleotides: TGTGCCACCAGTGATTCTTGGGACCCAAACAATGAGCAGTTCTTC. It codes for CATSDSWDPNNEQFF.